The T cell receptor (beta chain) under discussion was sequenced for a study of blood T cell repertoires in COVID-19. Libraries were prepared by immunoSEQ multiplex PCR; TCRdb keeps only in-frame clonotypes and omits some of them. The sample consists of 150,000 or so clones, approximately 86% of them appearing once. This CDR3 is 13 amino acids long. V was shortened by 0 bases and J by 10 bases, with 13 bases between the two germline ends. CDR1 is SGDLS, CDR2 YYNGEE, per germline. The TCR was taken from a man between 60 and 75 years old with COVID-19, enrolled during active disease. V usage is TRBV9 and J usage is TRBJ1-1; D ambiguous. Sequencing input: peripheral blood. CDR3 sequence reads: CASSVDPVQAAFF. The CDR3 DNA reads TGTGCCAGCAGCGTAGATCCAGTCCAGGCAGCTTTCTTT.